The rows below give T cell receptor beta chains drawn from one sample of a study of blood T cell repertoires in COVID-19. TCRdb's table, derived via immunoSEQ multiplex PCR, lists solely in-frame clones and lacks some. The table shows 200,000 to 250,000 clones, with 80% to 90% occurring only once. Sequenced sample: peripheral blood. These receptors were collected from a man aged 50 to 60 with active or convalescent COVID-19. Both conserved end residues are part of each CDR3. A D gene is named only where the DNA matches it firmly. A clone size is listed for some rows: how often the clone was seen (once, few, many), or a class if it is expanded.

clone_size: NA
v_call: TRBV5-1
j_call: TRBJ2-4
d_call: TRBD1
cdr3_nt: TGCGCCAGCAGCGCACGGGACAGGGCCAAAAACATTCAGTACTTC
cdr3_aa: CASSARDRAKNIQYF

clone_size: NA
v_call: TRBV28
j_call: TRBJ2-1
d_call: TRBD2
cdr3_nt: TGTGCCAGCAGTTCGCTAGCGGGAGGCATCTCCTACAATGAGCAGTTCTTC
cdr3_aa: CASSSLAGGISYNEQFF

clone_size: NA
v_call: TRBV29-1
j_call: TRBJ2-3
d_call: NA
cdr3_nt: TGCAGCGTAGACTCCACTGGGTTTCGAACGCAGTATTTT
cdr3_aa: CSVDSTGFRTQYF

clone_size: NA
v_call: TRBV15
j_call: TRBJ1-1
d_call: NA
cdr3_nt: TGTGCCACCAGCAAAGGGGTGGGGTACACTGAAGCTTTCTTT
cdr3_aa: CATSKGVGYTEAFF

clone_size: NA
v_call: TRBV7-3
j_call: TRBJ2-2
d_call: NA
cdr3_nt: TGTGCCAGCAGCTTAAAGGGGAATGGGGAGCTGTTTTTT
cdr3_aa: CASSLKGNGELFF

clone_size: NA
v_call: TRBV5-1
j_call: TRBJ2-2
d_call: TRBD2
cdr3_nt: TGCGCCTCCGGGCTAGCGGGAGTGAACACCGGGGAGCTGTTTTTT
cdr3_aa: CASGLAGVNTGELFF

clone_size: NA
v_call: TRBV3-1/TRBV3-2
j_call: TRBJ2-1
d_call: TRBD1
cdr3_nt: TGTGCCAGCAGCCACGGACAGGGTCGGGTTGAGCAGTTCTTC
cdr3_aa: CASSHGQGRVEQFF

clone_size: NA
v_call: TRBV7-2
j_call: TRBJ2-3
d_call: TRBD2
cdr3_nt: TGTGCCAGCAGCTTCGGGACTATTAATACGCAGTATTTT
cdr3_aa: CASSFGTINTQYF

clone_size: NA
v_call: TRBV7-9
j_call: TRBJ1-1
d_call: TRBD1
cdr3_nt: TGTGCCAGCAGCCGCGGGACAGGGTCTTTGTACACTGAAGCTTTCTTT
cdr3_aa: CASSRGTGSLYTEAFF

clone_size: NA
v_call: TRBV7-3
j_call: TRBJ2-3
d_call: NA
cdr3_nt: TGTGCCAGCAGCAAGGACTATGCAGATACGCAGTATTTT
cdr3_aa: CASSKDYADTQYF

clone_size: NA
v_call: TRBV15
j_call: TRBJ1-4
d_call: TRBD1
cdr3_nt: TGTGCCACCAGCAGAGGCGACAGGGTATTTAATGAAAAACTGTTTTTT
cdr3_aa: CATSRGDRVFNEKLFF

clone_size: once
v_call: TRBV2
j_call: TRBJ2-3
d_call: TRBD2
cdr3_nt: TGTGCCAGCAGTGACCTAGCGGTAGGAGGGACAGATACGCAGTATTTT
cdr3_aa: CASSDLAVGGTDTQYF

clone_size: NA
v_call: TRBV7-6
j_call: TRBJ2-3
d_call: NA
cdr3_nt: TGTGCCAGCAGCTTCACCTCGTCAGAAGACTCAGAGGGAGATACGCAGTATTTT
cdr3_aa: CASSFTSSEDSEGDTQYF

clone_size: NA
v_call: TRBV6-2/TRBV6-3
j_call: TRBJ2-1
d_call: NA
cdr3_nt: TGTGCCAGCAGTTCCAGCACCGGACAGTCCTACAATGAGCAGTTCTTC
cdr3_aa: CASSSSTGQSYNEQFF

clone_size: few
v_call: TRBV7-2
j_call: TRBJ1-2
d_call: NA
cdr3_nt: TGTGCCAGCAGCGAGCCCCCAGGGTATTATGGCTACACCTTC
cdr3_aa: CASSEPPGYYGYTF

clone_size: NA
v_call: TRBV5-8
j_call: TRBJ1-2
d_call: NA
cdr3_nt: TGTGCCAGCAGCGTGTGGACAGTCGGGTATGGCTACACCTTC
cdr3_aa: CASSVWTVGYGYTF

clone_size: NA
v_call: TRBV4-3
j_call: TRBJ2-3
d_call: NA
cdr3_nt: TGCGCCAGCAGCCAACAGGCCCCTAGCACAGATACGCAGTATTTT
cdr3_aa: CASSQQAPSTDTQYF

clone_size: NA
v_call: TRBV5-1
j_call: TRBJ2-4
d_call: TRBD1
cdr3_nt: TGCGCCAGCAGCTTGGGATTTGGGACAGGGGGCATCATTCAGTACTTC
cdr3_aa: CASSLGFGTGGIIQYF

clone_size: NA
v_call: TRBV4-3
j_call: TRBJ1-6
d_call: TRBD1
cdr3_nt: TGCGCCAGCAGCCAAGGTACCGGGACAGCCCTCCACTTT
cdr3_aa: CASSQGTGTALHF

clone_size: NA
v_call: TRBV18
j_call: TRBJ2-7
d_call: NA
cdr3_nt: TGTGCCAGCTCACGAGGGTCCCCCTCCTACGAGCAGTACTTC
cdr3_aa: CASSRGSPSYEQYF

clone_size: NA
v_call: TRBV6-1
j_call: TRBJ1-2
d_call: NA
cdr3_nt: TGTGCCAGCAGTGAAGCTCCCTCCTTTGGCTACACCTTC
cdr3_aa: CASSEAPSFGYTF

clone_size: NA
v_call: TRBV29-1
j_call: TRBJ1-1
d_call: NA
cdr3_nt: TGCAGCGGCGTGGGCCGACCGAACACTGAAGCTTTCTTT
cdr3_aa: CSGVGRPNTEAFF

clone_size: NA
v_call: TRBV28
j_call: TRBJ2-2
d_call: NA
cdr3_nt: TGTGCCAGCAGCCAGACTAGTCCCGGGGAGCTGTTTTTT
cdr3_aa: CASSQTSPGELFF

clone_size: many
v_call: TRBV15
j_call: TRBJ2-3
d_call: NA
cdr3_nt: TGTGCCACCAGCAGAGATTGGGGCGGTGTTAGCACAGATACGCAGTATTTT
cdr3_aa: CATSRDWGGVSTDTQYF

clone_size: NA
v_call: TRBV6-5
j_call: TRBJ1-2
d_call: TRBD1
cdr3_nt: TGTGCCAGCAGTTACTTGAAGGGACAGGTGGACTATGGCTACACCTTC
cdr3_aa: CASSYLKGQVDYGYTF

clone_size: once
v_call: TRBV3-1/TRBV3-2
j_call: TRBJ2-3
d_call: TRBD2
cdr3_nt: TGTGCCAGCAGCCCAATACTAGCGGGAGGGGCAGATACGCAGTATTTT
cdr3_aa: CASSPILAGGADTQYF

clone_size: NA
v_call: TRBV10-3
j_call: TRBJ2-7
d_call: NA
cdr3_nt: TGTGCCATCAGAATGGACACCTCCTACGAGCAGTACTTC
cdr3_aa: CAIRMDTSYEQYF

clone_size: NA
v_call: TRBV30
j_call: TRBJ2-1
d_call: TRBD1
cdr3_nt: TGTGCCTGGAGCGCCCAGGGGACAGATGACAATGAGCAGTTCTTC
cdr3_aa: CAWSAQGTDDNEQFF

clone_size: few
v_call: TRBV2
j_call: TRBJ2-7
d_call: TRBD2
cdr3_nt: TGTGCCAGCAGTGAAGAAACTAGCGGCTACGAGCAGTACTTC
cdr3_aa: CASSEETSGYEQYF

clone_size: NA
v_call: TRBV5-8
j_call: TRBJ2-1
d_call: NA
cdr3_nt: TGTGCCAGCAGCTTGGTGGGCCTTAGGAACAATGAGCAGTTCTTC
cdr3_aa: CASSLVGLRNNEQFF

clone_size: NA
v_call: TRBV18
j_call: TRBJ1-5
d_call: TRBD1
cdr3_nt: TGTGCCAGCTCACCGGGACAGGATCTCAATCAGCCCCAGCATTTT
cdr3_aa: CASSPGQDLNQPQHF

clone_size: NA
v_call: TRBV29-1
j_call: TRBJ1-1
d_call: TRBD1
cdr3_nt: TGCAGCGTCTTCACTGGCAGGGGGACCGAAGCTTTCTTT
cdr3_aa: CSVFTGRGTEAFF

clone_size: NA
v_call: TRBV6-5
j_call: TRBJ1-2
d_call: NA
cdr3_nt: TGTGCCAGCAGCAGCGACAGGCCGTATGGCTACACCTTC
cdr3_aa: CASSSDRPYGYTF

clone_size: once
v_call: TRBV6-1
j_call: TRBJ2-1
d_call: TRBD2
cdr3_nt: TGTGCCAGCAGTGGCCCCCCTTTGGCGGGAGTGAACAATGAGCAGTTCTTC
cdr3_aa: CASSGPPLAGVNNEQFF

clone_size: NA
v_call: TRBV19
j_call: TRBJ1-2
d_call: TRBD1
cdr3_nt: TGTGCCAGTAGTATCAGGGACAGCCCTAACTATGGCTACACCTTC
cdr3_aa: CASSIRDSPNYGYTF

clone_size: NA
v_call: TRBV27
j_call: TRBJ2-7
d_call: TRBD2
cdr3_nt: TGTGCCAGCAGCCCTGGTCTATCAGCGGGGGGCTACGAGCAGTACTTC
cdr3_aa: CASSPGLSAGGYEQYF

clone_size: NA
v_call: TRBV6-1
j_call: TRBJ1-5
d_call: NA
cdr3_nt: TGTGCCAGCAGTGAGTGGGCGGGAAGCAATCAGCCCCAGCATTTT
cdr3_aa: CASSEWAGSNQPQHF

clone_size: NA
v_call: TRBV2
j_call: TRBJ2-1
d_call: TRBD2
cdr3_nt: TGTGCCAGCAGTGAATGGACTAGCGTGGGAAATGAGCAGTTCTTC
cdr3_aa: CASSEWTSVGNEQFF

clone_size: NA
v_call: TRBV7-9
j_call: TRBJ1-6
d_call: NA
cdr3_nt: TGTGCCAGTCTATCACCCCTCCACTTT
cdr3_aa: CASLSPLHF

clone_size: NA
v_call: TRBV5-4
j_call: TRBJ2-5
d_call: TRBD2
cdr3_nt: TGTGCCAGCAGTCACGGGACTAGCGGGATAAAGTTGGGGCAAGAGACCCAGTACTTC
cdr3_aa: CASSHGTSGIKLGQETQYF

clone_size: NA
v_call: TRBV19
j_call: TRBJ2-3
d_call: TRBD1
cdr3_nt: TGTGCCAGTAGTAGGGGACAGGGGACCACAGATACGCAGTATTTT
cdr3_aa: CASSRGQGTTDTQYF

clone_size: NA
v_call: TRBV24-1
j_call: TRBJ2-1
d_call: TRBD2
cdr3_nt: TGTGCCACCAGTGATCCTGTAGCGGGAGGGGACAATGAGCAGTTCTTC
cdr3_aa: CATSDPVAGGDNEQFF

clone_size: NA
v_call: TRBV24-1
j_call: TRBJ2-1
d_call: TRBD2
cdr3_nt: TGTGCCACCAGTGATTCTCGGACTAGCGTCTACAATGAGCAGTTCTTC
cdr3_aa: CATSDSRTSVYNEQFF

clone_size: NA
v_call: TRBV19
j_call: TRBJ1-2
d_call: TRBD1
cdr3_nt: TGTGCCAGTAGTACGGGGACAGGGCATGGCTACACCTTC
cdr3_aa: CASSTGTGHGYTF

clone_size: NA
v_call: TRBV12-5
j_call: TRBJ1-1
d_call: NA
cdr3_nt: TGTGCTAGTGGTTTGTCTAGCACTGAAGCTTTCTTT
cdr3_aa: CASGLSSTEAFF

clone_size: NA
v_call: TRBV4-2
j_call: TRBJ2-2
d_call: TRBD1
cdr3_nt: TGTGCCAGCAGCCAAGATCGGCAGGGGGCCCTACCAAGCACCGGGGAGCTGTTTTTT
cdr3_aa: CASSQDRQGALPSTGELFF

clone_size: NA
v_call: TRBV28
j_call: TRBJ2-1
d_call: NA
cdr3_nt: TGTGCCAGCAGTACCCGGGTCTCCTGGCAGTTCTTC
cdr3_aa: CASSTRVSWQFF

clone_size: NA
v_call: TRBV2
j_call: TRBJ2-5
d_call: TRBD1
cdr3_nt: TGTGCCAGCAACCAGGACAGGGCAGAGACCCAGTACTTC
cdr3_aa: CASNQDRAETQYF

clone_size: NA
v_call: TRBV5-1
j_call: TRBJ1-6
d_call: NA
cdr3_nt: TGCGCCAGCAGCTTGGGACAGAATTCACCCCTCCACTTT
cdr3_aa: CASSLGQNSPLHF

clone_size: NA
v_call: TRBV5-1
j_call: TRBJ2-1
d_call: NA
cdr3_nt: TGCGCCAGCAGCTTGGGGGGGCTCTCCTACAATGAGCAGTTCTTC
cdr3_aa: CASSLGGLSYNEQFF

clone_size: NA
v_call: TRBV29-1
j_call: TRBJ2-1
d_call: TRBD1
cdr3_nt: TGCAGCGTTGTTGGGGGTTTACAGGGGGCCTCGGAGTTCTTC
cdr3_aa: CSVVGGLQGASEFF

clone_size: NA
v_call: TRBV7-9
j_call: TRBJ1-2
d_call: NA
cdr3_nt: TGTGCCAGCAGCTTAGCCCACGTTACCCCAGCTAACTATGGCTACACCTTC
cdr3_aa: CASSLAHVTPANYGYTF

clone_size: NA
v_call: TRBV24-1
j_call: TRBJ2-7
d_call: TRBD1
cdr3_nt: TGTGCCACCAGTGATCCCGGGACAGGGGGCGGGTACGAGCAGTACTTC
cdr3_aa: CATSDPGTGGGYEQYF

clone_size: once
v_call: TRBV19
j_call: TRBJ2-1
d_call: NA
cdr3_nt: TGTGCCAGTAGTATAGGGGGACACTACAATGAGCAGTTCTTC
cdr3_aa: CASSIGGHYNEQFF